This T cell receptor beta chain came from a study of early T cells in non-severe SARS-CoV-2 infection. Across the study: Unpaired chains resulted from sequencing bulk RNA of unsorted whole blood.

This clonotype was detected many times. After removal of 6 bases from V and 3 bases from J, the junction contained 5 bases not matched to a gene. Germline V gene data show CDR1 as DFQATT and CDR2 as SNEGSKA (reference sequence). There are 13 residues in the CDR3. TCRdb analysed the 5' RACE reads with MiXCR anew, one entry per CDR3 protein. The sample shows under 60,000 distinct CDR3 sequences, around 10% of them seen only once. The clonotype was recovered from an adult who was a healthcare worker with PCR-confirmed SARS-CoV-2 infection or an uninfected control (not recorded which). The rearrangement links TRBV20-1 to TRBJ1-2; 9 positions match TRBD1. This material consisted of whole blood, taken at baseline. The CDR3 is CSAGQGIDYGYTF. CDR3 nucleotides: TGCAGTGCCGGACAGGGGATCGACTATGGCTACACCTTC.